The 11 T cell receptor beta chains below all came from one sample that was sequenced in a study of blood T cell repertoires in COVID-19. TCRdb's table, derived via immunoSEQ multiplex PCR, lists solely in-frame clones and lacks some. The sample consists of more than 150,000 clones, roughly 86% of them appearing once. The sample consisted of peripheral blood. The receptor source for this set is a man in his fifties or sixties with active or convalescent COVID-19.

The chain uses TRBV18 and TRBJ1-2, with 9 nucleotides matching TRBD1. The CDR3 loop spans 14 amino acids. V lost 6 bases, J lost 3 bases, and 5 bases stayed unmatched. From germline, CDR1 is KGHSH and CDR2 LQKENI. CDR3 DNA sequence: TGTGCCAGCTCGAGGGACAGGGAAGACTATGGCTACACCTTC. This translates into CASSRDREDYGYTF.

The chain has TRBV9 and TRBJ2-1; the D is unclear. Germline V gene data show CDR1 as SGDLS and CDR2 as YYNGEE. This CDR3 is built from 15 residues. Deletions cut 0 bases from V and 6 bases from J, with 13 bases between. The CDR3 here is CASSVEAVFPNEQFF. Here the CDR3 DNA reads TGTGCCAGCAGCGTAGAGGCGGTATTCCCCAATGAGCAGTTCTTC.

The genes are TRBV9 and TRBJ2-1, with 13 bases identical to TRBD2. The V gene's germline CDR1 is SGDLS and CDR2 YYNGEE. V shed 4 bases, J shed 0 bases, and the junction held 16 bases outside the gene matches. This CDR3 comprises 21 residues. The CDR3 coding sequence is TGTGCCAGCAGCATCCGGACTAGCGGGAGCCCACCTTATAGCTCCTACAATGAGCAGTTCTTC. Translation: CASSIRTSGSPPYSSYNEQFF.

J is TRBJ1-6 and V is TRBV7-2; 9 positions match TRBD1. The V gene end was trimmed by 5 bases and the J gene end by 10 bases; junction bases not matched to a gene: 9. The CDR3 sequence is 15 residues long. CDR1 and CDR2 (germline): SGHTA, FQGNSA. CDR3: CASSPDRGRGSPLHF. CDR3 in DNA: TGTGCCAGCAGCCCGGACAGGGGCCGAGGGTCACCCCTCCACTTT.

The chain employs TRBV5-6 and TRBJ2-2, with TRBD1 as a possible D gene (6 bases). Trimming left V 3 bases short and J 6 bases short, with 12 bases between. The CDR3 runs to 14 residues. Germline lookup yields CDR1 SGHDT and CDR2 YYEEEE. DNA of the CDR3: TGTGCCAGCAGCTACGATACAGGGCCCGGGGAGCTGTTTTTT. As protein: CASSYDTGPGELFF.

Notes on this clone: Sequence at one end of the junction differs from germline and may be a read error. The J gene is TRBJ1-1, the V gene TRBV30, with 7 bases aligning to TRBD1. This CDR3 spans 11 amino acids. Germline V gene data show CDR1 as GTSNPN and CDR2 as SVGIG (reference sequence). The CDR3 DNA reads as TGTGCCTGCAGCACCGGGACAGTAGCCTCTTTT. It is translated as CACSTGTVASF.

The chain uses TRBV28 and TRBJ2-1; maybe TRBD2 (6 bases). This CDR3 spans 13 amino acids. V lost 7 bases and J 9 bases, leaving 16 bases between the germline ends. From germline, CDR1 is MDHEN and CDR2 SYDVKM. CDR3 nucleotide sequence: TGTGCCAGCACTCCCGGGCTAGCGACTGAGCAGTTCTTC. As protein: CASTPGLATEQFF.

This clone has more than one count but fewer than ten. V usage is TRBV3-1 (or the pseudogene TRBV3-2) and J usage is TRBJ2-5; 13 nucleotides match TRBD2. The J segment lost 5 bases and the V segment lost 4 bases, leaving 10 bases of the junction unmatched. Germline CDR1 LGHDT, CDR2 YNNKEL (reference sequence). The length of the CDR3 is 17 residues. CDR3 sequence (DNA): TGTGCCAGCAGCCTCTACCGACTAGCGGGGGGCCGGGAGACCCAGTACTTC. This codes for CASSLYRLAGGRETQYF.

The chain links TRBV6-2 or TRBV6-3 to TRBJ2-7, with TRBD1 matching over 8 bases. The CDR3 is 16 residues long. Trimming removed 5 bases from V and 2 bases from J; junction bases left unmatched: 11. Per germline, CDR1 MNHEY and CDR2 SVGEGT. In DNA, the CDR3 is TGTGCCAGCAGTAATCCACCCGGGACAGGTCCCTACGAGCAGTACTTC. Amino acid sequence: CASSNPPGTGPYEQYF.

This clone was observed a single time. The CDR3 bases are TGTGCCAGTAAGCCCGGGACAGGGTTGCACGAGCAGTACTTC. It translates to CASKPGTGLHEQYF. V and J are TRBV28 and TRBJ2-7; 9 bases agree with TRBD1. V gave up 9 bases and J gave up 5 bases; unmatched junction bases: 11. Germline assignment: CDR1 MDHEN and CDR2 SYDVKM. The CDR3 covers 14 residues.

The CDR3 nucleotides read TGTGCCAGCAGCCCCCGGGACAGATTAAATCAGCCCCAGCATTTT. The encoded protein is CASSPRDRLNQPQHF. This chain connects TRBV9 to TRBJ1-5; 7 bases are shared with TRBD1. J lost 4 bases, V lost 4 bases, and 8 bases had no gene match. This CDR3 comprises 15 residues. The germline gives CDR1 SGDLS, CDR2 YYNGEE.